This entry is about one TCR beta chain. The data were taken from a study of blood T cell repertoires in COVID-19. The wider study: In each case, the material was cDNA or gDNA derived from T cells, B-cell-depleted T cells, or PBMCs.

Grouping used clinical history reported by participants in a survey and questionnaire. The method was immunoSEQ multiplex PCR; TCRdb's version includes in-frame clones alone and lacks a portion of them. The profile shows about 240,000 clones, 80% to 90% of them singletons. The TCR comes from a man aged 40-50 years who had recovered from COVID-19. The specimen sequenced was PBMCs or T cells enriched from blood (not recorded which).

The CDR3 DNA is TGTGCCAGTAGTCCACGACCCGCGAGGACTAGCGGGAGTCTCGAGCAGTACTTC. Translation: CASSPRPARTSGSLEQYF. The rearrangement links TRBV19 to TRBJ2-7; TRBD2 matches 13 bases. The CDR3 runs 18 residues. The germline V gene encodes CDR1 LNHDA and CDR2 SQIVND (reference sequence). Trimming took 5 bases from V and 6 from J; bases not matched to a gene: 16.